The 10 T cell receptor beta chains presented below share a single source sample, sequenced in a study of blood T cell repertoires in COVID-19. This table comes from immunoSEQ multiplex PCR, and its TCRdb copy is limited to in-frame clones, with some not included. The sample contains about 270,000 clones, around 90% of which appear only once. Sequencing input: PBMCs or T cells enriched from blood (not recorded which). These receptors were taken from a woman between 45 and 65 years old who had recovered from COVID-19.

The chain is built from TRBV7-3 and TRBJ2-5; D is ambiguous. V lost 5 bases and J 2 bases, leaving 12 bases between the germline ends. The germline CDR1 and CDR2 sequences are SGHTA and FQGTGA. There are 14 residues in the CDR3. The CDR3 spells CASSPRPGQETQYF. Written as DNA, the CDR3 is TGTGCCAGCAGCCCCCGGCCCGGGCAAGAGACCCAGTACTTC.

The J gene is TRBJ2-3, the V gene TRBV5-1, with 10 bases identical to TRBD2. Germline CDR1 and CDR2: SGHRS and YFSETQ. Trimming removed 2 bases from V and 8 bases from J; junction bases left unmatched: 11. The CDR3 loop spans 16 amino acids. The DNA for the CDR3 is TGCGCCAGCAGCTTAACCTCGAGCGGGAGGGCGAGTACGCAGTATTTT. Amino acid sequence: CASSLTSSGRASTQYF.

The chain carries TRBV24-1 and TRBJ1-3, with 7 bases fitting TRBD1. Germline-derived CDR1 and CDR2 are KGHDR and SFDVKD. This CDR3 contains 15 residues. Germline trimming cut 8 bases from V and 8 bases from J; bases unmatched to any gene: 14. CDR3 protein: CATIGGQTSWHTIYF. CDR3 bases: TGTGCCACCATTGGGGGACAGACATCATGGCACACCATATATTTT.

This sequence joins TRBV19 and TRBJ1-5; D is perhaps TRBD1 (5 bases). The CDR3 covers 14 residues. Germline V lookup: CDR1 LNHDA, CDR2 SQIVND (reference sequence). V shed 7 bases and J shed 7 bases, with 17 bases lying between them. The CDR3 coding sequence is TGTGCCAGTAATGCTGGGGGGGTCCGGCAGCCCCAGCATTTT. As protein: CASNAGGVRQPQHF.

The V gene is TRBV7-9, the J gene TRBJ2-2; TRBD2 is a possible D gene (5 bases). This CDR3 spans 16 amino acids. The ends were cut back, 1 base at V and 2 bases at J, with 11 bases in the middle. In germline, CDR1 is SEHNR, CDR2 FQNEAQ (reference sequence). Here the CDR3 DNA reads TGTGCCAGCAGCTTAGTCCTCGGGATTAACACCGGGGAGCTGTTTTTT. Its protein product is CASSLVLGINTGELFF.

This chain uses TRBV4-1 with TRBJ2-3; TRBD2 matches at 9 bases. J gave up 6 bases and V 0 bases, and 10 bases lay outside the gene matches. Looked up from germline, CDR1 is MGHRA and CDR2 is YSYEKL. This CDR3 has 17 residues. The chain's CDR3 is CASSQERTSAKWDTQYF. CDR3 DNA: TGCGCCAGCAGCCAAGAGAGGACTAGCGCCAAGTGGGATACGCAGTATTTT.

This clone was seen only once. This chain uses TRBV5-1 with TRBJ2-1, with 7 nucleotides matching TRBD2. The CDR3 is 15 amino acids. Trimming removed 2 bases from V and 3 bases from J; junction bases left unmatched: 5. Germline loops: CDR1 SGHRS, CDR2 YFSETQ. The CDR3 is CASSLTSVFYNEQFF. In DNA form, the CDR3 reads TGCGCCAGCAGCTTAACTAGCGTGTTCTACAATGAGCAGTTCTTC.

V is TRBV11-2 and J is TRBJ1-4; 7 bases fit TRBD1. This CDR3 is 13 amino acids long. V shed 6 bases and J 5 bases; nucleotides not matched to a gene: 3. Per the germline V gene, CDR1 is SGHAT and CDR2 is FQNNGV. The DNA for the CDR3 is TGTGCCAGCAGGACAGGGACGAATGAAAAACTGTTTTTT. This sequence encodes CASRTGTNEKLFF.

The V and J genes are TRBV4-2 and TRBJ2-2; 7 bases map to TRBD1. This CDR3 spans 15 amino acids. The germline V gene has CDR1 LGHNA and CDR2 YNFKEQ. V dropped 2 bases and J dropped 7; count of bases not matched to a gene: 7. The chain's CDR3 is CASSQLDRVHGELFF. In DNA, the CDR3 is TGTGCCAGCAGCCAACTCGACAGGGTCCACGGGGAGCTGTTTTTT.

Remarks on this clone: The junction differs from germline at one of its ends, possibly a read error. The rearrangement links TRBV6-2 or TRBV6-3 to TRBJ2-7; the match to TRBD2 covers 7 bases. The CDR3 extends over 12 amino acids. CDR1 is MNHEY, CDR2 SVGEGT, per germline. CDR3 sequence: CASSYSSGTADF. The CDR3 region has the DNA TGTGCCAGCAGTTACTCGAGCGGGACCGCGGACTTC.